This record covers a single T cell receptor beta chain. As yet, its antigen is unknown. In the original analysis: Junction-only sequences without quality scores came from ImmunoSEQ, so filtering differed. Assay used: immunoSEQ multiplex PCR; TCRdb lists only in-frame clones, some missing. The V and J calls and clone size are taken from that table; D and trimming were inferred from the DNA. The sample lists 650,000 to 800,000 clones; over 55% were seen once. This specimen comes from a study of shared clonotypes between healthy human individuals. Study-wide results and caveats: Roughly 5.3% of naive CD4 clonotypes were common to a handful of donors. The small donor group covered limited genetic and exposure diversity.

CDR1 is SGHTA, CDR2 FQGNSA, per germline. The V gene end was trimmed by 5 bases and the J gene end by 3 bases; junction bases not matched to a gene: 7. The CDR3 covers 15 residues. The material sequenced was memory CD4+ T cells sorted from blood. Subset described: CD45RA-negative fraction. The V gene is TRBV7-2, the J gene TRBJ2-7, with 10 bases identical to TRBD1. The sequence was collected from a woman younger than 45 in good health. The CDR3 spells CASSAPGQGFYEQYF. CDR3 nucleotides: TGTGCCAGCAGCGCTCCGGGACAGGGGTTCTACGAGCAGTACTTC.